Below are 8 T cell receptor beta chains sequenced from a single sample in a study of blood T cell repertoires in COVID-19. The data were produced by immunoSEQ multiplex PCR, yet TCRdb's version contains in-frame clones alone and is incomplete. Of 120,000 to 150,000 clones listed, around 82% were seen once; the top ten hold about 5%. Sequencing was performed on peripheral blood. The receptors stem from a woman aged 50 to 60 with acute or convalescent COVID-19.

The chain is built from TRBV12-5 and TRBJ1-1; the match to TRBD1 covers 8 bases. Germline assignment: CDR1 LGHNT and CDR2 FRNRAP. The CDR3 runs to 15 residues. Unmatched junction bases numbered 5, after V lost 5 bases and J lost 0 bases. CDR3 protein: CASGTGDRLNTEAFF. Written as DNA, the CDR3 is TGTGCTAGTGGTACTGGGGACAGGCTGAACACTGAAGCTTTCTTT.

The chain employs TRBV5-8 and TRBJ2-1; 8 nucleotides line up with TRBD1. V was clipped by 4 bases and J by 8 bases; unmatched bases: 11. The CDR3 is 15 amino acids. Per germline, CDR1 SGHTS and CDR2 YDEGEE. The CDR3 DNA reads as TGTGCCAGCAGCCGACTCCGGGACAGGCTCGATGAGCAGTTCTTC. Translating it yields CASSRLRDRLDEQFF.

This chain joins TRBV7-2 and TRBJ1-2; TRBD1 might be the D (6 bases). CDR3 length: 16 amino acids. V lost 7 bases and J 5 bases, leaving 23 bases between the germline ends. From germline, CDR1 is SGHTA and CDR2 FQGNSA. As DNA, the CDR3 is TGTGCCAGCACCCAGGGGCCATTGGGGATGGGGTATGGCTACACCTTC. Translation gives CASTQGPLGMGYGYTF.

In this sample, this clone turned up a few times. This chain links TRBV29-1 with TRBJ2-7, with D possibly TRBD1 on 5 matching bases. The CDR3 length is 12 residues. V was shortened by 4 bases and J by 4 bases, with 11 bases between the two germline ends. CDR1 and CDR2 (germline): SQVTM, ANQGSEA. This CDR3 is CSVGGQAYEQYF. The CDR3, as DNA: TGCAGCGTTGGGGGCCAGGCATACGAGCAGTACTTC.

This rearrangement joins TRBV6-2 or TRBV6-3 to TRBJ1-1, with 9 nucleotides matching TRBD1. CDR1 and CDR2 (germline): MNHEY, SVGEGT. Losses at the gene ends were 4 bases for V and 3 bases for J; bases not matched to a gene: 6. CDR3 length: 15 amino acids. CDR3 DNA: TGTGCCAGCAGTTCGCAGGGACAGGGCTACACTGAAGCTTTCTTT. It codes for CASSSQGQGYTEAFF.

The V and J genes are TRBV6-2 or TRBV6-3 and TRBJ2-7; possibly TRBD1 for D (6 bases). V was pared by 3 bases and J by 5 bases, with 14 bases between. CDR3 length: 14 residues. From germline, CDR1 is MNHEY and CDR2 SVGEGT. The CDR3 region has the DNA TGTGCCAGCAGTTATCAGGGGCGCTTCAACGAGCAGTACTTC. Translated: CASSYQGRFNEQYF.

This chain links TRBV5-6 with TRBJ1-4; D ambiguous. V was pared by 3 bases and J by 0 bases, with 18 bases between. The CDR3 length is 18 residues. CDR1 SGHDT and CDR2 YYEEEE come from the germline V gene. The CDR3 sequence: CASSSGAPGYATNEKLFF. CDR3 in DNA: TGTGCCAGCAGCTCCGGAGCCCCCGGGTACGCAACTAATGAAAAACTGTTTTTT.

The chain is built from TRBV28 and TRBJ1-4, with 7 bases aligning to TRBD1. CDR3 length: 16 amino acids. The germline gives CDR1 MDHEN, CDR2 SYDVKM. Trimming at V came to 7 bases and at J to 3 bases, leaving 11 bases not matched to a gene. This chain's CDR3 is CASNTQGVTANEKLFF. The CDR3 bases are TGTGCCAGCAACACTCAGGGGGTTACGGCTAATGAAAAACTGTTTTTT.